This T cell receptor beta chain was sequenced in a study of response to subunit inactivated influenza vaccine. This clonotype has at least ten counts. Antigen: not known. The germline V gene has CDR1 SGHDT and CDR2 YYEEEE. The J segment lost 4 bases and the V segment lost 2 bases, leaving 2 bases of the junction unmatched. The CDR3 is 13 residues long. Whole-study findings and limits: With each seasonal influenza vaccination, the authors suggested, few new T cells are recruited.

One entry per CDR3 protein, called by TCRdb with MiXCR from the RT-PCR reads. Counted here are 550,000 to 650,000 distinct CDR3 sequences, approximately 10% occurring once; the ten biggest clones make up roughly 10%. The rearrangement links TRBV5-6 to TRBJ1-1; 7 nucleotides agree with TRBD1. The sequence came from a man aged 50 to 59 who received an inactivated influenza vaccine. This sample comprised PBMCs from blood, obtained on the day of vaccination. CDR3 in amino acids: CASSFNRGTEAFF. The CDR3 nucleotides read TGTGCCAGCAGCTTCAACAGGGGCACTGAAGCTTTCTTT.